The 18 T cell receptor beta chains reported below all come from one sample, sequenced in a study of OX40 agonist ivuxolimab in advanced cancers. Sequenced by immunoSEQ multiplex PCR; TCRdb stores in-frame clones only, minus some. The table records more than 55,000 clones, roughly nine tenths of them present only once. The sample in question was CD4+ or CD8+ T cells sorted from blood, obtained in a trial of the OX40 agonist ivuxolimab. The receptor set was obtained from an adult with an advanced solid tumor such as melanoma, head and neck, liver or kidney cancer.

V usage is TRBV6-1 and J usage is TRBJ2-5; TRBD2 matches 13 bases. J lost 3 bases, V lost 6 bases, and 4 bases had no gene match. Germline loops: CDR1 MNHNS, CDR2 SASEGT. The CDR3 runs to 15 residues. Here the CDR3 reads CASSIGLAGEETQYF. In nucleotides, the CDR3 is TGTGCCAGCAGCATTGGACTAGCGGGAGAAGAGACCCAGTACTTC.

The chain carries TRBV14 and TRBJ2-7; D gene ambiguous. The CDR3 has 17 amino acids. CDR1 is SGHDN, CDR2 FVKESK, per germline. Trimming took 1 base from V and 0 from J, leaving 16 bases between them. CDR3: CASSQVGMGYSSYEQYF. CDR3 nucleotides: TGTGCCAGCAGCCAAGTGGGGATGGGATATAGCTCCTACGAGCAGTACTTC. The whole variable domain, filled in from reference TRBV14 and TRBJ2-7, reads EAGVTQFPSHSVIEKGQTVTLRCDPISGHDNLYWYRRVMGKEIKFLLHFVKESKQDESGMPNNRFLAERTGGTYSTLKVQPAELEDSGVYFCASSQVGMGYSSYEQYFGPGTRLTVT.

The table lists this clone with a count of one. This chain links TRBV7-9 with TRBJ2-1; 9 positions match TRBD1. The germline V gene encodes CDR1 SEHNR and CDR2 FQNEAQ (reference sequence). V trimming: 6 bases; J trimming: 9 bases; junction bases outside the gene matches: 15. The CDR3 consists of 16 residues. The chain's CDR3 is CASSLRGQGTGGEQFF. The DNA for the CDR3 is TGTGCCAGCAGTCTGAGAGGACAGGGGACTGGTGGTGAGCAGTTCTTC.

The count of this clone is one. The chain links TRBV6-6 to TRBJ2-7, with D perhaps assigned TRBD1 or TRBD2 (6 bases each). The V gene lost 8 bases and the J gene lost 2 bases, with 16 bases spanning the gap. Germline-derived CDR1 and CDR2 are MNHNY and SVGAGI (reference sequence). The CDR3 has 14 residues. CDR3 DNA sequence: TGTGCCAGCCAACCCGGGGGCGGTACCTACGAGCAGTACTTC. Translating gives CASQPGGGTYEQYF.

This clone was seen a single time. This rearrangement joins TRBV29-1 to TRBJ2-7; D is unresolved. The V end was cut by 4 bases, the J end by 0 bases, with 10 bases between. Germline V gene data show CDR1 as SQVTM and CDR2 as ANQGSEA. This CDR3 has 13 residues. CDR3 protein: CSVVAAFSYEQYF. Written as DNA, the CDR3 is TGCAGCGTTGTGGCAGCCTTCTCCTACGAGCAGTACTTC.

This clone was detected a few times. The rearrangement links TRBV6-4 to TRBJ1-6, with D uncertain. V was clipped by 6 bases and J by 10 bases, with 13 bases between them. Per germline, CDR1 MRHNA and CDR2 SNTAGT. This CDR3 comprises 13 residues. CDR3 DNA: TGTGCCAGCAGCGAATCCTGGCAGTCACCCCTCCACTTT. This gives the protein CASSESWQSPLHF.

This chain joins TRBV7-3 and TRBJ2-7, with 8 bases that match TRBD2. The V and J ends lost 4 bases and 4 bases, in that order; junction bases with no gene match: 9. The CDR3 is made up of 15 amino acids. Germline V CDR1 and CDR2: SGHTA, FQGTGA. Here the CDR3 reads CASSSPWRGEYEQYF. As DNA, the CDR3 is TGTGCCAGCAGCTCCCCGTGGCGGGGGGAATACGAGCAGTACTTC.

The chain links TRBV29-1 to TRBJ2-4, with a tentative D call TRBD1 (7 bases). The CDR3 has 13 residues. The germline V gene has CDR1 SQVTM and CDR2 ANQGSEA. V lost 4 bases, J lost 8 bases, and 15 bases lay in between. The CDR3 region is CSVGQGGRDIQYF. The CDR3 DNA follows: TGCAGCGTTGGGCAGGGGGGTAGAGACATTCAGTACTTC. The variable domain in full, completed from reference TRBV29-1 and TRBJ2-4, reads SAVISQKPSRDICQRGTSLTIQCQVDSQVTMMFWYRQQPGQSLTLIATANQGSEATYESGFVIDKFPISRPNLTFSTLTVSNMSPEDSSIYLCSVGQGGRDIQYFGAGTRLSVL.

CDR3 in amino acids: CSVEGWAGGPQETQYF. As DNA, the CDR3 is TGCAGCGTTGAAGGTTGGGCGGGAGGGCCCCAAGAGACCCAGTACTTC. The V call is TRBV29-1, the J call TRBJ2-5, with 9 bases identical to TRBD2. CDR1 is SQVTM and CDR2 is ANQGSEA in the germline V gene. There are 16 residues in the CDR3. J lost 1 base, V lost 1 base, and 7 bases had no gene match.

The rearrangement uses TRBV2 and TRBJ2-4, with D tentatively TRBD1 or TRBD2 (5 bases each). There are 14 residues in the CDR3. V dropped 4 bases and J dropped 6 bases, with 13 bases sitting between them. In germline, CDR1 is SNHLY, CDR2 FYNNEI. The CDR3 DNA reads as TGTGCCAGCAGTGTATACGGGGCTCTAAACATTCAGTACTTC. It translates to CASSVYGALNIQYF. Drawing the rest from reference TRBV2 and TRBJ2-4, the complete variable domain is EPEVTQTPSHQVTQMGQEVILRCVPISNHLYFYWYRQILGQKVEFLVSFYNNEISEKSEIFDDQFSVERPDGSNFTLKIRSTKLEDSAMYFCASSVYGALNIQYFGAGTRLSVL.

This clone showed up just a few times. V usage is TRBV5-4 and J usage is TRBJ1-2, with 8 bases identical to TRBD1. The germline V gene encodes CDR1 SGHNT and CDR2 YYREEE (reference sequence). J was trimmed by 7 bases and V by 0 bases; bases with no gene match: 14. CDR3 length equals 17 residues. In DNA, the CDR3 is TGTGCCAGCAGCTTGGCCGTCGTACTCAGGGGGCGTCGTGGCTACACCTTC. Its protein is CASSLAVVLRGRRGYTF.

The genes are TRBV6-5 and TRBJ2-7; D perhaps matches TRBD1 (6 bases). Germline V gene data show CDR1 as MNHEY and CDR2 as SVGAGI. Trimming removed 5 bases from V and 7 bases from J, with 18 bases in between. This CDR3 spans 14 amino acids. CDR3 bases: TGTGCCAGCAGTATGGAGACAGGTGTAAGAGAGCAGTACTTC. Protein: CASSMETGVREQYF.

This sequence joins TRBV5-1 and TRBJ2-3; D not resolved. Germline-derived CDR1 and CDR2 are SGHRS and YFSETQ. The CDR3 consists of 13 residues. Trimming shortened V by 0 bases and J by 4 bases, and 6 bases separated the two germline ends. In DNA, the CDR3 is TGCGCCAGCAGCTTGGTCCACCCAGATACGCAGTATTTT. It is translated as CASSLVHPDTQYF.

This chain uses TRBV9 with TRBJ2-4; 12 bases agree with TRBD2. The J segment lost 9 bases and the V segment lost 3 bases, leaving 10 bases of the junction unmatched. The germline V gene has CDR1 SGDLS and CDR2 YYNGEE. CDR3 size: 16 residues. The CDR3 reads CASSARLAGVVGIQYF. DNA of the CDR3: TGTGCCAGCAGCGCAAGACTAGCGGGGGTGGTAGGCATTCAGTACTTC.

The genes are TRBV28 and TRBJ2-7; D unresolved. Trimming shortened V by 10 bases and J by 0 bases, and 13 bases separated the two germline ends. The V gene's germline CDR1 is MDHEN and CDR2 SYDVKM. The CDR3 loop spans 13 amino acids. The DNA of the CDR3 is TGTGCCATCCAAGGACCGATCTCCTACGAGCAGTACTTC. The encoded protein is CAIQGPISYEQYF.

The chain employs TRBV18 and TRBJ2-5; 8 nucleotides align to TRBD1. The germline gives CDR1 KGHSH, CDR2 LQKENI. The junction had 7 bases not matched to a gene; V was cut back by 0 bases and J by 1 base. CDR3 length: 17 residues. The CDR3 spells CASSPPRRTGTQETQYF. The CDR3 region has the DNA TGTGCCAGCTCACCACCGCGTCGGACAGGGACCCAAGAGACCCAGTACTTC.

The V gene is TRBV10-3, the J gene TRBJ2-3, with D perhaps matching TRBD2 (5 bases). CDR1 is ENHRY, CDR2 SYGVKD, per germline. The CDR3 consists of 12 residues. Trimming pared 3 bases from V and 6 bases from J, leaving 7 bases between. The CDR3 reads CAISEWRDTQYF. DNA for the CDR3: TGTGCCATCAGTGAATGGAGGGATACGCAGTATTTT.

This sequence joins TRBV5-1 and TRBJ2-1; unclear D gene. Germline V CDR1 and CDR2: SGHRS, YFSETQ. Deletions cut 0 bases from V and 5 bases from J, with 6 bases between. The length of the CDR3 is 13 residues. The CDR3 is CASSLVRDNEQFF. CDR3 coding DNA: TGCGCCAGCAGCTTGGTCAGAGACAATGAGCAGTTCTTC.